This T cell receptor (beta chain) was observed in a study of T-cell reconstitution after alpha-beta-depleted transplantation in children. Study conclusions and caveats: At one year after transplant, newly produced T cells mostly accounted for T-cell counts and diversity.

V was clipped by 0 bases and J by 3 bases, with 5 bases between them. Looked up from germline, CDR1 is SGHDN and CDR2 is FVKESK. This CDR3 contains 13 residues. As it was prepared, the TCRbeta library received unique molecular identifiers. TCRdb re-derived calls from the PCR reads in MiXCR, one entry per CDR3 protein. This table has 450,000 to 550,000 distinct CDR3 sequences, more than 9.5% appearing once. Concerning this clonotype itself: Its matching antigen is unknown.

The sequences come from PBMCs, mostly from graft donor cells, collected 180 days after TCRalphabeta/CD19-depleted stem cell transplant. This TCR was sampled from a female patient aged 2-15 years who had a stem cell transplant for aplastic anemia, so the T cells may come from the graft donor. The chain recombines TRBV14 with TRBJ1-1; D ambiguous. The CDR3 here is CASSQEMDTEAFF. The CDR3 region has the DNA TGTGCCAGCAGCCAAGAGATGGACACTGAAGCTTTCTTT.